This record concerns one T cell receptor beta chain sequence. Antigen: not known. This sample stems from a study of cytomegalovirus exposure and HLA in healthy donors. The PCR ran on 60 Vbeta and 13 Jbeta primers. The protocol was immunoSEQ multiplex PCR, while the TCRdb copy is restricted to in-frame clones and leaves out a portion. The sample consists of around 190,000 clones, over 70% of them appearing once. CDR3 length: 15 residues. Germline CDR1 and CDR2: LNHDA and SQIVND (reference sequence). The V segment lost 5 bases and the J segment 4 bases; nucleotides outside the gene matches: 9. Study findings and constraints: At a 0.05 false discovery rate, a later analysis found 16,951 TCR beta sequences to be associated with HLA alleles. Through in vitro validation, a few CMV-associated chains were shown to be specific for CMV antigens. Productive rates of about 87% or about 30% were seen for most TCR beta V segments in an earlier analysis.

Specimen: PBMCs. The sequence was collected from a man aged 40-50 years in good health and CMV-seropositive. This sequence joins TRBV19 and TRBJ1-1; 8 positions agree with TRBD1. In nucleotides, the CDR3 is TGTGCCAGTAGTTCCTCTCAGGGGGCGACCACTGAAGCTTTCTTT. Translating it yields CASSSSQGATTEAFF.